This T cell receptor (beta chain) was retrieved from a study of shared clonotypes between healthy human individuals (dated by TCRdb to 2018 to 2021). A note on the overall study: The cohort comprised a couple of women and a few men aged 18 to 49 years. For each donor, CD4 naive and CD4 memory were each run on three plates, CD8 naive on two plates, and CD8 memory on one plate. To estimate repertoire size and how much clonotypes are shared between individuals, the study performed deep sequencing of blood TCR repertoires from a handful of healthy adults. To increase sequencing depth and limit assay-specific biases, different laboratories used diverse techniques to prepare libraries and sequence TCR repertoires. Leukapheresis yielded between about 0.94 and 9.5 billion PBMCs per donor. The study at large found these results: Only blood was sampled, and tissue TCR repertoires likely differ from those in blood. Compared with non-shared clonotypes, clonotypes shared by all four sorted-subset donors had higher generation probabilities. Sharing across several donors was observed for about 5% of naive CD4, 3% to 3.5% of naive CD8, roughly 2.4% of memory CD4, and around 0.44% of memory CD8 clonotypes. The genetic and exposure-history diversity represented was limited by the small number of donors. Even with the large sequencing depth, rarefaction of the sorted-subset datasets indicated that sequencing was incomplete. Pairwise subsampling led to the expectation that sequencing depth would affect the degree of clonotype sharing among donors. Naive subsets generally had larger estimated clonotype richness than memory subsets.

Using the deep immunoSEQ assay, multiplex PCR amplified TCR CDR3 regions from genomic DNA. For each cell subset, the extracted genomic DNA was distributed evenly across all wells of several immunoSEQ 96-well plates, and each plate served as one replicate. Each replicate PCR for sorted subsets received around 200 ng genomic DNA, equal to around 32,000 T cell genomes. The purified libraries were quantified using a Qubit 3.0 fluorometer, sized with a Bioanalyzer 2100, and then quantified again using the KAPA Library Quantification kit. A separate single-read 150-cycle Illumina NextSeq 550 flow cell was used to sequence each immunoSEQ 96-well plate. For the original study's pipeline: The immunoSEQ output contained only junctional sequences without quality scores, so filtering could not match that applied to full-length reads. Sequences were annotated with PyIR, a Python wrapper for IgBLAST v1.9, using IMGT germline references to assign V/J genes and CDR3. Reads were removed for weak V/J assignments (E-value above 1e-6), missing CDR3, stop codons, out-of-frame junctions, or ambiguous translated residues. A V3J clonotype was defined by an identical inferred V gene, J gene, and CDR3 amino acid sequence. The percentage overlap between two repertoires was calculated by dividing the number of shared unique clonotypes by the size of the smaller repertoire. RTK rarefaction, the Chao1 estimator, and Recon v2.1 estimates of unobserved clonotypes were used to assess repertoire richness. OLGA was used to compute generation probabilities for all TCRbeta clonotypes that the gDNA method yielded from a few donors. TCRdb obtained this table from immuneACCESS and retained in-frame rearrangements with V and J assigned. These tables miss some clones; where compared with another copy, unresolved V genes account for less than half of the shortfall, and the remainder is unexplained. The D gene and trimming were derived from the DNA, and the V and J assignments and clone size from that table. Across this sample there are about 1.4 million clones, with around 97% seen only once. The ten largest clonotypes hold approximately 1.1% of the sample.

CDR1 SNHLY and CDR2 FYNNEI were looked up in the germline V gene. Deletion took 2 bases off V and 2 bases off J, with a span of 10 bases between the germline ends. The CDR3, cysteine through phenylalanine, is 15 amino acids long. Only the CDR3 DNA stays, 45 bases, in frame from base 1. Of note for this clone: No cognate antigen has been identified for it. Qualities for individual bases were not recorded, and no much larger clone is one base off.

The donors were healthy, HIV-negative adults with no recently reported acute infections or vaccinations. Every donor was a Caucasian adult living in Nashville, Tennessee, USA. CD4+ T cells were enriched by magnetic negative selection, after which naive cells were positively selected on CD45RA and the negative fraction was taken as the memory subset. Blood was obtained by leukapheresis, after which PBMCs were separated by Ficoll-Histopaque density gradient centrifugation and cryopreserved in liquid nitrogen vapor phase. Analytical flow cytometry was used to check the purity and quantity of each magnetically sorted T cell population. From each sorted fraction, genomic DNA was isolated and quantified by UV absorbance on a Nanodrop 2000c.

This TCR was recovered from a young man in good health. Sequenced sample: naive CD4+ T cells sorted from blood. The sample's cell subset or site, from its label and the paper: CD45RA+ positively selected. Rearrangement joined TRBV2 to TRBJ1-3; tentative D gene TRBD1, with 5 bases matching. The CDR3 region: CASSERRGTGNTIYF. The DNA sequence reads TGTGCCAGCAGTGAACGCCGGGGGACTGGAAACACCATATATTTT.